Listed here are 26 T cell receptor beta chains from one sample, sequenced in a study of beta chain features in type 1 diabetes (dated 2018 in TCRdb). These receptors have no identified antigens. Library method: the immunoSEQ multiplex PCR assay. The High Capacity cDNA Reverse Transcription Kit was used to reverse transcribe all of the isolated RNA, meaning that expressed TCRB transcripts were what got sequenced. TCRdb stores this immuneACCESS table with in-frame sequences only. Part of the clones is absent; in the studies checked, under half of the shortfall reflects unresolved V genes, and no reason is known for the rest. The table for this sample lists roughly 160,000 clones; 6.5% to 9.5% of them were counted only once. Around 0.9% of the sample is taken by the ten largest. What the work shows at the level of the full study, not this receptor alone: In all four CD4+ subsets, TCRB CDR3 length was moderately but significantly shorter in type 1 diabetes patients.

Sequencing was carried out using central memory CD4+ T cells from blood. The receptors shown here come from a woman in her forties with type 1 diabetes.

This clone was seen a handful of times. V usage is TRBV6-5 and J usage is TRBJ1-4; 8 bases match TRBD1. The CDR3 runs to 14 residues. Per the germline V gene, CDR1 is MNHEY and CDR2 is SVGAGI. Unmatched junction bases numbered 9, after V lost 5 bases and J lost 10 bases. CDR3 coding DNA: TGTGCCAGCAGTCCGACAGGGGCCCTAGGAAAACTGTTTTTT. Translating it yields CASSPTGALGKLFF.

The chain employs TRBV27 and TRBJ2-7; TRBD2 matches 10 bases. V trimming: 6 bases; J trimming: 4 bases; junction bases outside the gene matches: 6. The CDR3 extends over 14 amino acids. Germline V gene lookup returns CDR1 MNHEY and CDR2 SMNVEV (reference sequence). CDR3 nucleotides: TGTGCCAGCAGGCCCACTAGCGGGGTTTACGAGCAGTACTTC. Amino acids: CASRPTSGVYEQYF.

The chain uses TRBV28 and TRBJ2-3; perhaps TRBD2 as D (6 bases). The CDR3 has 15 amino acids. Germline V gives CDR1 MDHEN, CDR2 SYDVKM. V lost 4 bases and J 2 bases, leaving 13 bases between the germline ends. The CDR3 nucleotides are TGTGCCAGCAGTTCGTCTAGCGTCGCCACAGATACGCAGTATTTT. Its protein is CASSSSSVATDTQYF.

This rearrangement joins TRBV5-4 to TRBJ1-3, with no clear D. The germline gives CDR1 SGHNT, CDR2 YYREEE (reference sequence). Trimming took off 3 bases at V and 1 base at J, with 8 bases between the two ends. CDR3 length: 14 residues. In DNA, the CDR3 is TGTGCCAGCAGCTCGGGTACATCTGGAAACACCATATATTTT. Residues: CASSSGTSGNTIYF.

V is TRBV5-1 and J is TRBJ2-7, with 8 bases aligning to TRBD2. Germline V CDR1 and CDR2: SGHRS, YFSETQ. Trimming at V came to 5 bases and at J to 4 bases, leaving 11 bases not matched to a gene. The length of the CDR3 is 15 residues. CDR3 in amino acids: CASSPGGVMFYEQYF. CDR3 in DNA: TGCGCCAGCAGTCCCGGGGGGGTTATGTTTTACGAGCAGTACTTC.

The chain couples TRBV29-1 to TRBJ2-7; no firm D call. In germline, CDR1 is SQVTM, CDR2 ANQGSEA. V was cut by 4 bases and J by 0 bases, with 7 bases left in between. The CDR3 extends over 12 amino acids. The CDR3 loop reads CSVGVNSYEQYF. CDR3 in DNA: TGCAGCGTTGGAGTTAACTCCTACGAGCAGTACTTC.

This clone was counted only a few times. The chain carries TRBV18 and TRBJ1-1; 7 bases are a match to TRBD1. The CDR3 is made up of 15 amino acids. Germline loops: CDR1 KGHSH, CDR2 LQKENI. Trimming took 3 bases from V and 0 from J; bases not matched to a gene: 4. In nucleotides, the CDR3 is TGTGCCAGCTCACCGGGACAGAGGCTGAACACTGAAGCTTTCTTT. Protein product: CASSPGQRLNTEAFF. Together with reference TRBV18 and TRBJ1-1, the CDR3 gives the full variable domain: NAGVMQNPRHLVRRRGQEARLRCSPMKGHSHVYWYRQLPEEGLKFMVYLQKENIIDESGMPKERFSAEFPKEGPSILRIQQVVRGDSAAYFCASSPGQRLNTEAFFGQGTRLTVV.

This clone was picked up a small number of times. The same CDR3 also results from other DNA sequences found in this sample. The chain is built from TRBV7-2 and TRBJ2-1; the D gene is possibly TRBD1 (6 bases). The germline CDR1 and CDR2 sequences are SGHTA and FQGNSA. The ends were cut back, 1 base at V and 0 bases at J, with 13 bases in the middle. This CDR3 spans 17 amino acids. The CDR3 region has the DNA TGTGCCAGCAGCTTAGGGGGACATCGGAGCTCCTACAATGAGCAGTTCTTC. It specifies CASSLGGHRSSYNEQFF. Full variable domain (rest looked up from reference TRBV7-2 and TRBJ2-1): GAGVSQSPSNKVTEKGKDVELRCDPISGHTALYWYRQSLGQGLEFLIYFQGNSAPDKSGLPSDRFSAERTGGSVSTLTIQRTQQEDSAVYLCASSLGGHRSSYNEQFFGPGTRLTVL.

This clone was observed a handful of times. J is TRBJ1-1 and V is TRBV28; D unclear. Germline lookup yields CDR1 MDHEN and CDR2 SYDVKM. Trimming took off 2 bases at V and 7 bases at J, with 11 bases between the two ends. The CDR3 loop spans 13 amino acids. Here the CDR3 reads CASSLEDVIEAFF. The CDR3 DNA sequence: TGTGCCAGCAGTTTAGAGGATGTGATTGAAGCTTTCTTT.

This clone occurred a few times. The chain links TRBV4-1 to TRBJ1-4; tentative D call: TRBD1 (5 bases). CDR3 length: 18 residues. Trimming pared 1 base from V and 3 bases from J, leaving 18 bases between. Germline V gives CDR1 MGHRA, CDR2 YSYEKL. The CDR3 reads CASSQGRSQTAPNEKLFF. The CDR3 bases are TGCGCCAGCAGCCAAGGACGAAGCCAGACAGCCCCTAATGAAAAACTGTTTTTT.

The chain links TRBV4-2 to TRBJ2-5, with D tentatively TRBD1 (6 bases). V lost 0 bases to trimming and J lost 2 bases, with 13 bases between them. This CDR3 is built from 16 residues. Looked up from germline, CDR1 is LGHNA and CDR2 is YNFKEQ. The CDR3 bases are TGTGCCAGCAGCCAAGAATGGGCACAGGGTCAAGAGACCCAGTACTTC. It codes for CASSQEWAQGQETQYF.

The chain recombines TRBV19 with TRBJ2-2, with 7 positions matching TRBD1. CDR1 is LNHDA, CDR2 SQIVND, per germline (reference sequence). The CDR3 is made up of 14 amino acids. Unmatched junction bases numbered 3, after V lost 5 bases and J lost 3 bases. The CDR3: CASSDRAHTGELFF. The DNA of the CDR3 is TGTGCCAGTAGTGACAGGGCCCACACCGGGGAGCTGTTTTTT.

The gene calls are TRBV5-5 and TRBJ1-5, with D hard to call. The CDR3 is 13 residues long. V dropped 0 bases and J dropped 9 bases, with 10 bases sitting between them. Per the germline V gene, CDR1 is SGHKS and CDR2 is YYEKEE (reference sequence). CDR3 sequence: CASSLEWGGPQHF. Written as DNA, the CDR3 is TGTGCCAGCAGCTTGGAGTGGGGAGGGCCCCAGCATTTT.

This clone has more than one count but fewer than ten. As DNA, the CDR3 is TGCAGCGTTGACCCTCAAGGTCTTTGGGGACAATCCTACAATGAGCAGTTCTTC. It codes for CSVDPQGLWGQSYNEQFF. The V and J genes are TRBV29-1 and TRBJ2-1; possible D gene TRBD1, 6 bases. This CDR3 region has 18 residues. Germline CDR1 and CDR2: SQVTM and ANQGSEA. Trimming left V 3 bases short and J 1 base short, with 22 bases between.

This clone occurred a few times. The chain joins TRBV9 to TRBJ2-1; 8 bases fit TRBD1. Germline values: CDR1 SGDLS, CDR2 YYNGEE. This CDR3 is built from 15 residues. The V gene end was trimmed by 2 bases and the J gene end by 7 bases; junction bases not matched to a gene: 8. The CDR3 protein is CASSVQGALINEQFF. The CDR3 nucleotides read TGTGCCAGCAGCGTTCAGGGGGCGTTGATTAATGAGCAGTTCTTC. Full variable domain (remainder filled in from reference TRBV9 and TRBJ2-1): DSGVTQTPKHLITATGQRVTLRCSPRSGDLSVYWYQQSLDQGLQFLIQYYNGEERAKGNILERFSAQQFPDLHSELNLSSLELGDSALYFCASSVQGALINEQFFGPGTRLTVL.

The sample holds a few counts of this clone. The V gene is TRBV18, the J gene TRBJ2-1; 9 bases fit TRBD1. V dropped 4 bases and J dropped 5; count of bases not matched to a gene: 6. Germline values: CDR1 KGHSH, CDR2 LQKENI. The CDR3 sequence is 15 residues long. DNA of the CDR3: TGTGCCAGCTCACGGGGACAGGGCCAAAACAATGAGCAGTTCTTC. This codes for CASSRGQGQNNEQFF.

The chain joins TRBV5-6 to TRBJ2-5, with D possibly matching TRBD2 (5 bases). The CDR3 spans 14 residues. Germline values: CDR1 SGHDT, CDR2 YYEEEE. Trimming took off 3 bases at V and 4 bases at J, with 13 bases between the two ends. The CDR3 here is CASSWREGSETQYF. CDR3 bases: TGTGCCAGCAGCTGGAGAGAGGGTTCAGAGACCCAGTACTTC.

This clone was detected only a few times. The chain has TRBV7-9 and TRBJ1-3; D remains unclear. The germline gives CDR1 SEHNR, CDR2 FQNEAQ (reference sequence). This CDR3 contains 15 residues. The V and J ends lost 3 bases and 4 bases respectively, with 13 bases between them. As DNA, the CDR3 is TGTGCCAGCAGCTTTGGGGATACGGGGGGAAACACCATATATTTT. Its protein is CASSFGDTGGNTIYF.

The chain employs TRBV4-3 and TRBJ2-7; 7 nucleotides agree with TRBD1. This CDR3 spans 15 amino acids. Per the germline V gene, CDR1 is LGHNA and CDR2 is YSLEER. The V gene end was trimmed by 4 bases and the J gene end by 1 base; junction bases not matched to a gene: 7. CDR3 bases: TGCGCCAGCAGCCGCCTCGGACAGGCTTCCTACGAGCAGTACTTC. Translated: CASSRLGQASYEQYF.

This CDR3 is CSVEEQESYGYTF. DNA for the CDR3: TGCAGCGTTGAAGAACAGGAGAGCTATGGCTACACCTTC. This chain connects TRBV29-1 to TRBJ1-2; possible D gene TRBD1, 5 bases. The CDR3 has 13 amino acids. Between the trimmed V and J ends, which lost 0 bases and 4 bases, there was a span of 9 bases. The germline V gene encodes CDR1 SQVTM and CDR2 ANQGSEA.

This clone has more than one count but fewer than ten. The V gene is TRBV29-1, the J gene TRBJ1-1; D call uncertain. CDR1 is SQVTM and CDR2 is ANQGSEA in the germline V gene. Trimming removed 6 bases from V and 6 bases from J, with 14 bases in between. The CDR3 has 12 residues. This CDR3 reads CSVRRGSPEAFF. The CDR3 bases are TGCAGCGTACGGCGGGGAAGCCCTGAAGCTTTCTTT. The full variable domain, completed using reference TRBV29-1 and TRBJ1-1, is SAVISQKPSRDICQRGTSLTIQCQVDSQVTMMFWYRQQPGQSLTLIATANQGSEATYESGFVIDKFPISRPNLTFSTLTVSNMSPEDSSIYLCSVRRGSPEAFFGQGTRLTVV.

The chain combines TRBV5-4 with TRBJ1-2; weak D call: TRBD1 (5 bases). Germline lookup yields CDR1 SGHNT and CDR2 YYREEE (reference sequence). Trimming left V 3 bases short and J 5 bases short, with 14 bases between. This CDR3 contains 14 residues. The CDR3 spells CASSSPGLLYGYTF. The CDR3 region has the DNA TGTGCCAGCAGCTCCCCGGGACTCCTTTATGGCTACACCTTC.

This clone was seen only a few times. The chain carries TRBV11-2 and TRBJ2-3; D call uncertain. Deletions cut 1 base from V and 0 bases from J, with 8 bases between. Germline loops: CDR1 SGHAT, CDR2 FQNNGV. CDR3 length equals 15 residues. The DNA for the CDR3 is TGTGCCAGCAGCTTAGGAGCCGCTAGCACAGATACGCAGTATTTT. Translated: CASSLGAASTDTQYF.

The chain links TRBV25-1 to TRBJ2-7, with TRBD2 identical over 7 bases. CDR1 and CDR2 from the germline V gene are MGHDK and SYGVNS. The length of the CDR3 is 17 residues. V was pared by 5 bases and J by 4 bases, with 17 bases of the junction left unmatched. CDR3 sequence reads: CASSTLGGTKVRYEQYF. The CDR3 DNA sequence: TGTGCCAGCAGTACCCTGGGGGGGACCAAAGTCCGGTACGAGCAGTACTTC.

This clone was counted only a few times. The rearrangement joins TRBV11-2 to TRBJ2-3; 10 positions match TRBD1. The CDR3 consists of 16 residues. V lost 5 bases to trimming and J lost 4 bases; unmatched junction nucleotides: 9. Germline CDR1 reads SGHAT; CDR2 reads FQNNGV. The chain's CDR3 is CASSTHWTGGADTQYF. The CDR3 DNA sequence: TGTGCCAGCAGCACGCATTGGACAGGGGGGGCAGATACGCAGTATTTT. The entire variable domain, with the rest obtained from reference TRBV11-2 and TRBJ2-3, is as follows: EAGVAQSPRYKIIEKRQSVAFWCNPISGHATLYWYQQILGQGPKLLIQFQNNGVVDDSQLPKDRFSAERLKGVDSTLKIQPAKLEDSAVYLCASSTHWTGGADTQYFGPGTRLTVL.

CDR3 in amino acids: CASSIRQGMNTEAFF. CDR3 coding DNA: TGTGCCAGCAGCATCCGACAGGGGATGAACACTGAAGCTTTCTTT. The genes are TRBV7-2 and TRBJ1-1, with TRBD1 identical over 8 bases. Germline CDR1 and CDR2: SGHTA and FQGNSA. This CDR3 is 15 amino acids long. The V segment lost 5 bases and the J segment 0 bases; nucleotides outside the gene matches: 5. The full variable domain, in which reference TRBV7-2 and TRBJ1-1 provide the parts outside the CDR3, is GAGVSQSPSNKVTEKGKDVELRCDPISGHTALYWYRQSLGQGLEFLIYFQGNSAPDKSGLPSDRFSAERTGGSVSTLTIQRTQQEDSAVYLCASSIRQGMNTEAFFGQGTRLTVV.